This T cell receptor (beta chain) comes out of a study of T-cell reconstitution after alpha-beta-depleted transplantation in children. V shed 6 bases and J 1 base; nucleotides not matched to a gene: 5. The CDR3 is 14 residues long. The germline V gene has CDR1 MNHEY and CDR2 SVGAGI. Findings and limits, study-wide: It was newly produced T cells that mostly accounted for T-cell counts and diversity one year after transplant. From surviving recipient T cells and thymic progenitors came the high day-60 TCRbeta diversity observed in some patients. Roughly two months post-transplant, alpha-beta T cells reportedly originated from several hundred graft clones that had expanded.

On this clonotype itself: Its antigen is as yet unknown.

As it was prepared, the TCRbeta library received unique molecular identifiers. TCRdb recomputed calls from the PCR reads with MiXCR, one row per CDR3 protein. The sample holds some 220,000 distinct CDR3 sequences, roughly 10% seen once. The specimen was PBMCs, collected before TCRalphabeta/CD19-depleted stem cell transplant. The receptor's source is a child under two years old with acute myeloid leukemia, due to receive a stem cell transplant. The chain uses TRBV6-5 and TRBJ2-7, with 8 bases identical to TRBD2. In nucleotides, the CDR3 is TGTGCCAGCAGGATAAGCGGGAGTTCCTACGAGCAGTACTTC. Protein sequence: CASRISGSSYEQYF.